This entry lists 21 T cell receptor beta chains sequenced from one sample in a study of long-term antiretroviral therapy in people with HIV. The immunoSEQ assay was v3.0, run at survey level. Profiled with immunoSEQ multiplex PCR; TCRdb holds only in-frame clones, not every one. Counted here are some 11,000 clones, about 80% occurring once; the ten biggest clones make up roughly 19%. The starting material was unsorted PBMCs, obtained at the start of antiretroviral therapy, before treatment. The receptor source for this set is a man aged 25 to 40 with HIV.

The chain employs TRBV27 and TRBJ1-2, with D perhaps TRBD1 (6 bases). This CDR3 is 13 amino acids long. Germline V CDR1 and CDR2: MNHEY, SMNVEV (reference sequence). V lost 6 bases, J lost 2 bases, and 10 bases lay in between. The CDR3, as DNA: TGTGCCAGCAGAGGGGGGGGGAACTATGGCTACACCTTC. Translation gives CASRGGGNYGYTF.

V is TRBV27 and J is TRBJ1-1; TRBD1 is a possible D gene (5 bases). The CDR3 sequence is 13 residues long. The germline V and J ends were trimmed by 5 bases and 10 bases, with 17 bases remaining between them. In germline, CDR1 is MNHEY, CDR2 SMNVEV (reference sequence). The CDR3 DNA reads TGTGCCAGCAGTCAAGGAGACAGATTGCGAGCTTTCTTT. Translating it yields CASSQGDRLRAFF.

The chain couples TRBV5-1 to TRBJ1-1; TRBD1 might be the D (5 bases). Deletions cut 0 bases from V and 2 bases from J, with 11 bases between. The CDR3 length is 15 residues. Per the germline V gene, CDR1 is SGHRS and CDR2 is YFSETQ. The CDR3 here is CASSLDGTANTEAFF. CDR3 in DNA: TGCGCCAGCAGCTTGGATGGGACGGCCAACACTGAAGCTTTCTTT.

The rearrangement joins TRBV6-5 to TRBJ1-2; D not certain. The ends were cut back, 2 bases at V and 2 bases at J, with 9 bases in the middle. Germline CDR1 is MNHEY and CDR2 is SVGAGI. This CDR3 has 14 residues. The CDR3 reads CASSYGGFNYGYTF. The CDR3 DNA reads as TGTGCCAGCAGTTACGGCGGCTTCAACTATGGCTACACCTTC.

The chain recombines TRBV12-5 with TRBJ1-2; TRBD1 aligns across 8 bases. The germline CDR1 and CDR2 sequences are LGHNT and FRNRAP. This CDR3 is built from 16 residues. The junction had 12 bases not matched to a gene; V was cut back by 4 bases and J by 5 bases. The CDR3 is CASGSPWTGLGYGYTF. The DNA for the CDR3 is TGTGCTAGTGGTTCCCCGTGGACAGGGCTCGGGTATGGCTACACCTTC.

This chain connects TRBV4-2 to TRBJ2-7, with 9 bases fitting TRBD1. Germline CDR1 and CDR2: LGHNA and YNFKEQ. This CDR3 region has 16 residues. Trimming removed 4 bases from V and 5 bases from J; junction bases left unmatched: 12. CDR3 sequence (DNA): TGTGCCAGCAGCCGCCCGAAGGGACAGGGTCGCGACGAGCAGTACTTC. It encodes CASSRPKGQGRDEQYF.

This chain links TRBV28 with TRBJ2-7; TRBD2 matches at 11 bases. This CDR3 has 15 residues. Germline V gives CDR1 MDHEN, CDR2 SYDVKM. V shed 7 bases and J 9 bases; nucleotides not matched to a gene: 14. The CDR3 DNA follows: TGTGCCAGCATGCGGTGGCTAGCGGGAGGCGAGGGGCAGTACTTC. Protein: CASMRWLAGGEGQYF.

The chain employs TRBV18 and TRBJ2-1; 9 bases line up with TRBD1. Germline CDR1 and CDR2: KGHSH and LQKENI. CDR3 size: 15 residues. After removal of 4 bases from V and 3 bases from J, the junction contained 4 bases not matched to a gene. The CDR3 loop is CASSRGTGIYNEQFF. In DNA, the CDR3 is TGTGCCAGCTCACGAGGGACAGGGATCTACAATGAGCAGTTCTTC.

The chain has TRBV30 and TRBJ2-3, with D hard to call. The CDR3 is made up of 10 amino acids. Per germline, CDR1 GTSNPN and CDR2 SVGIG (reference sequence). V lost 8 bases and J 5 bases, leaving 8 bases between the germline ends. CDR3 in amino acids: CAQFQDTQYF. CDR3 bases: TGTGCCCAGTTTCAAGATACGCAGTATTTT.

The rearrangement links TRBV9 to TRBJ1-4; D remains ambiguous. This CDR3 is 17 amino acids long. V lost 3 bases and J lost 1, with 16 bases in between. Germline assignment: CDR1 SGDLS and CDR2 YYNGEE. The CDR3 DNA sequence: TGTGCCAGCAGCGGAATAGGGTTGGGCCAAACTAATGAAAAACTGTTTTTT. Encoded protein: CASSGIGLGQTNEKLFF.

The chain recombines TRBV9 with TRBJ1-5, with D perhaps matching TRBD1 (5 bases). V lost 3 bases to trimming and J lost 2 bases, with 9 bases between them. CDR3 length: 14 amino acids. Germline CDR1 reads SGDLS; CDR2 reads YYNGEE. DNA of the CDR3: TGTGCCAGCAGCGAGGGGAGTGGCAATCAGCCCCAGCATTTT. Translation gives CASSEGSGNQPQHF.

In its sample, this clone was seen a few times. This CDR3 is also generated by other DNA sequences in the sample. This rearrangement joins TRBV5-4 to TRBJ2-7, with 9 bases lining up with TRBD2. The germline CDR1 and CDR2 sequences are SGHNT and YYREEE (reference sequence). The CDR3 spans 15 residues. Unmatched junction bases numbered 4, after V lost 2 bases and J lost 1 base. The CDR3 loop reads CASSFSGGPSYEQYF. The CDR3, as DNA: TGTGCCAGCAGCTTTAGCGGGGGCCCATCCTACGAGCAGTACTTC.

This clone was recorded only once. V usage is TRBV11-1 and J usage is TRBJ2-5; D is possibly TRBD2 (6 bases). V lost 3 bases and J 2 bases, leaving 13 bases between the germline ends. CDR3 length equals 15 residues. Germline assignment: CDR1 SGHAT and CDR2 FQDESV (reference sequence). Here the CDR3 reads CASSFYVGGQETQYF. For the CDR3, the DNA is TGTGCCAGCAGCTTTTACGTCGGGGGACAAGAGACCCAGTACTTC. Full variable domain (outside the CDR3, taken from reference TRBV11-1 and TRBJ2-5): EAEVAQSPRYKITEKSQAVAFWCDPISGHATLYWYRQILGQGPELLVQFQDESVVDDSQLPKDRFSAERLKGVDSTLKIQPAELGDSAMYLCASSFYVGGQETQYFGPGTRLLVL.

The CDR3 protein is CASSLLGTEAFF. The CDR3 DNA follows: TGTGCCAGCAGCTTATTAGGGACTGAAGCTTTCTTT. This chain joins TRBV7-2 and TRBJ1-1; D is unresolved. The CDR3 runs 12 residues. V shed 2 bases and J shed 5 bases, with 6 bases lying between them. Germline lookup yields CDR1 SGHTA and CDR2 FQGNSA.

In nucleotides, the CDR3 is TGTGCCAGCAGCTTAATGGAGGGACTAGCGGGAGAGAACACCGGGGAGCTGTTTTTT. It codes for CASSLMEGLAGENTGELFF. The chain joins TRBV7-3 to TRBJ2-2; 14 positions match TRBD2. V was clipped by 1 base and J by 1 base; unmatched bases: 5. Germline V lookup: CDR1 SGHTA, CDR2 FQGTGA. The CDR3 spans 19 residues. The whole variable domain, remainder taken from reference TRBV7-3 and TRBJ2-2, is GAGVSQTPSNKVTEKGKYVELRCDPISGHTALYWYRQSLGQGPEFLIYFQGTGAADDSGLPNDRFFAVRPEGSVSTLKIQRTERGDSAVYLCASSLMEGLAGENTGELFFGEGSRLTVL.

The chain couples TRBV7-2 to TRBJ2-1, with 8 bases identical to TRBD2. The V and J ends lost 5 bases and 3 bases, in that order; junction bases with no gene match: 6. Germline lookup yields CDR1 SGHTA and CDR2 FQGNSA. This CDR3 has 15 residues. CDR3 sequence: CASSHSGEHYNEQFF. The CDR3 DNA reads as TGTGCCAGCAGCCATAGCGGGGAACACTACAATGAGCAGTTCTTC.

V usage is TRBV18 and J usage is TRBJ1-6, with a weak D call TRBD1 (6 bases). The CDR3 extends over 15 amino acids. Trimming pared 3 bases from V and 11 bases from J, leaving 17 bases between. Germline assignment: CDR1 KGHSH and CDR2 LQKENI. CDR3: CASSPSGVVLAPLHF. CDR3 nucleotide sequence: TGTGCCAGCTCACCCTCAGGGGTGGTTTTGGCACCCCTCCACTTT.

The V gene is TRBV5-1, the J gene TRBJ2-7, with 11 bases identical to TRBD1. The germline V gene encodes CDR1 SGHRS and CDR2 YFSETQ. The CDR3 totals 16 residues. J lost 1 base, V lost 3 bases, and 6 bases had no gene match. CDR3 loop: CASSSGGTGGSYEQYF. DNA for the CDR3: TGCGCCAGCAGCTCTGGCGGGACAGGGGGATCCTACGAGCAGTACTTC. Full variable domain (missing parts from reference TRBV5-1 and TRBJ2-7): KAGVTQTPRYLIKTRGQQVTLSCSPISGHRSVSWYQQTPGQGLQFLFEYFSETQRNKGNFPGRFSGRQFSNSRSEMNVSTLELGDSALYLCASSSGGTGGSYEQYFGPGTRLTVT.

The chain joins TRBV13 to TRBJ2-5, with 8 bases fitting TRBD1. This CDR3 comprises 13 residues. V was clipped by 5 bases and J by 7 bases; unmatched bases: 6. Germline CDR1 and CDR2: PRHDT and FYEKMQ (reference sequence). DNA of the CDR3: TGTGCCAGCAGCATCGGACAGGGAGGGACCCAGTACTTC. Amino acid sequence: CASSIGQGGTQYF.

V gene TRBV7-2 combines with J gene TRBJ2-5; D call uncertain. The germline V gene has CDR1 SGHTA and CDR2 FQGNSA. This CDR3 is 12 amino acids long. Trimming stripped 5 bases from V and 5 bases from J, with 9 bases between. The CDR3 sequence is CASSIVEETQYF. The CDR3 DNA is TGTGCCAGCAGCATCGTGGAGGAGACCCAGTACTTC. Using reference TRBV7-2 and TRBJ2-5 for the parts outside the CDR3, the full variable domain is GAGVSQSPSNKVTEKGKDVELRCDPISGHTALYWYRQSLGQGLEFLIYFQGNSAPDKSGLPSDRFSAERTGGSVSTLTIQRTQQEDSAVYLCASSIVEETQYFGPGTRLLVL.

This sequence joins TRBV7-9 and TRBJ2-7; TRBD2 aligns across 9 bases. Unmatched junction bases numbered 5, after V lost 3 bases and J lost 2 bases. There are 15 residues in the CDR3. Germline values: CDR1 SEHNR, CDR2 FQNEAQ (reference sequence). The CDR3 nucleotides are TGTGCCAGCAGCTTGGTTGCGGGAGGGCCCTACGAGCAGTACTTC. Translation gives CASSLVAGGPYEQYF.